A selection of T cell receptor beta chains follows, all from one sample in a study of blood T cell repertoires in COVID-19. Using immunoSEQ multiplex PCR, the repertoire was profiled, and TCRdb retains in-frame clones only, with some absent. The table records 330,000 or so clones, roughly nine tenths of them present only once. Sequenced sample: peripheral blood. These TCRs come from a woman aged 55-75 years with COVID-19, enrolled during active disease. Each CDR3 is given with its conserved first and last residue. The D gene is left open where the match is weak. Size tells how often a clone was seen (once, few, many) or the class of an expanded clone, and some rows leave it out.

size	D	V	J	CDR3	DNA
-	-	TRBV14	TRBJ2-5	CASSSLATGRGETQYF	TGTGCCAGCAGTTCGTTAGCTACAGGGAGAGGGGAGACCCAGTACTTC
-	-	TRBV7-2	TRBJ1-1	CASSFSGEGNTEAFF	TGTGCCAGCAGCTTTTCAGGGGAGGGAAACACTGAAGCTTTCTTT
-	TRBD2	TRBV9	TRBJ2-5	CASSARTSGGAWETQYF	TGTGCCAGCAGCGCAAGGACTAGCGGGGGGGCATGGGAGACCCAGTACTTC
-	-	TRBV3-1/TRBV3-2	TRBJ1-1	CASSQELRDRSTEAFF	TGTGCCAGCAGCCAAGAGCTGAGGGATAGGAGCACTGAAGCTTTCTTT
-	-	TRBV11-2	TRBJ2-1	CASSIQGSEQFF	TGTGCCAGCAGCATACAGGGATCCGAGCAGTTCTTC
-	-	TRBV7-9	TRBJ1-2	CASSPPQGIYGYTF	TGTGCCAGCAGCCCGCCTCAGGGGATTTATGGCTACACCTTC
-	TRBD2	TRBV5-1	TRBJ2-3	CASSFGGGAYTDTQYF	TGCGCCAGCAGCTTCGGCGGGGGGGCCTACACAGATACGCAGTATTTT
-	-	TRBV6-5	TRBJ2-2	CASTPTPSPTGELFF	TGTGCCAGCACCCCTACCCCTTCTCCAACCGGGGAGCTGTTTTTT
-	-	TRBV21-1	TRBJ1-3	CASTLGQGRGNTIYF	TGTGCCAGCACCCTCGGACAGGGAAGGGGAAACACCATATATTTT
-	-	TRBV18	TRBJ2-1	CASSPTREQFF	TGTGCCAGCTCACCAACACGTGAGCAGTTCTTC
few	-	TRBV28	TRBJ2-7	CASSLRVEQYF	TGTGCCAGCAGTTTACGTGTCGAGCAGTACTTC
-	-	TRBV6-5	TRBJ1-4	CASSYHVATNEKLFF	TGTGCCAGCAGTTACCATGTTGCAACTAATGAAAAACTGTTTTTT
-	-	TRBV7-9	TRBJ1-2	CASSLGAGGYTF	TGTGCCAGCAGCCTGGGGGCCGGCGGCTACACCTTC
-	-	TRBV6-2/TRBV6-3	TRBJ1-1	CASTPAIRGTEAFF	TGTGCCAGCACCCCAGCAATAAGGGGGACTGAAGCTTTCTTT
-	-	TRBV18	TRBJ1-1	CASSRTPGRTEAFF	TGTGCCAGCTCACGGACGCCGGGGAGAACTGAAGCTTTCTTT
-	TRBD1	TRBV6-5	TRBJ1-4	CASSSGTASTNEKLFF	TGTGCCAGCAGTTCCGGGACAGCCTCAACTAATGAAAAACTGTTTTTT
-	-	TRBV19	TRBJ2-4	CASSIETAMNIQYF	TGTGCCAGTAGTATAGAGACAGCCATGAACATTCAGTACTTC
-	-	TRBV7-9	TRBJ2-2	CASTFGKDTGELFF	TGTGCCAGCACCTTCGGGAAGGACACCGGGGAGCTGTTTTTT
-	-	TRBV11-2	TRBJ1-4	CASSLDGAAGKLFF	TGTGCCAGCAGCTTAGATGGGGCAGCGGGAAAACTGTTTTTT
-	-	TRBV4-1	TRBJ1-6	CASSQDHEIGDTYNSPLHF	TGCGCCAGCAGCCAAGATCACGAAATAGGGGACACCTATAATTCACCCCTCCACTTT
-	TRBD2	TRBV18	TRBJ2-7	CASSPVIAGGRSYEQYF	TGTGCCAGCTCACCAGTAATAGCGGGGGGCCGATCCTACGAGCAGTACTTC
-	TRBD1	TRBV10-1	TRBJ1-1	CASSVGQLSTEAFF	TGCGCCAGCAGTGTGGGACAGCTTTCCACTGAAGCTTTCTTT
-	-	TRBV10-3	TRBJ1-2	CAISYDSNYGYTF	TGTGCCATCAGCTACGACAGTAACTATGGCTACACCTTC
-	-	TRBV19	TRBJ1-2	CASYGTGTSLRGYTF	TGTGCCAGCTATGGAACCGGGACAAGCTTACGAGGCTACACCTTC
-	-	TRBV5-1	TRBJ1-2	CASSLSDNYGYTF	TGCGCCAGCAGCTTGTCAGATAACTATGGCTACACCTTC
-	-	TRBV29-1	TRBJ1-2	CSVFPRGRGYTF	TGCAGCGTCTTTCCCAGAGGAAGGGGCTACACCTTC
-	-	TRBV11-2	TRBJ1-5	CASSPQGLGNQPQHF	TGTGCCAGCAGCCCTCAGGGGTTGGGCAATCAGCCCCAGCATTTT
-	TRBD1	TRBV5-5	TRBJ1-4	CASSSIRGTGGEKLFF	TGTGCCAGCAGCTCGATCCGGGGGACAGGGGGCGAAAAACTGTTTTTT
-	TRBD1	TRBV12-3/TRBV12-4	TRBJ1-2	CASSSRTGQGYTF	TGTGCCAGCAGTTCGAGGACAGGGCAAGGCTACACCTTC
-	TRBD2	TRBV2	TRBJ2-3	CASSGRGGDTQYF	TGTGCCAGCAGCGGGCGGGGGGGCGATACGCAGTATTTT
once	-	TRBV10-3	TRBJ2-7	CAISESLTISNEQYF	TGTGCCATCAGTGAGTCCTTAACGATCAGTAACGAGCAGTACTTC
-	-	TRBV19	TRBJ2-3	CASRPPGTDTQYF	TGTGCCAGTAGACCGCCCGGGACAGATACGCAGTATTTT